Each of the 32 T cell receptor beta chains below was sequenced from the same sample in a study of PD-L1 blockade in urothelial cancer. Clones were sequenced by immunoSEQ multiplex PCR, and TCRdb holds only the in-frame ones, with some missing. The sample has 90,000 to 120,000 clones; 91% are singletons. Here the sequenced sample was PBMCs, taken around atezolizumab (anti-PD-L1) treatment. Every receptor here comes from a woman at least 80 years old with urothelial cancer.

This clone was recorded a few times. The J gene is TRBJ2-5, the V gene TRBV11-2; 7 bases line up with TRBD1. Germline CDR1 SGHAT, CDR2 FQNNGV. V was clipped by 1 base and J by 1 base; unmatched bases: 3. The CDR3 is 15 residues long. For the CDR3, the DNA is TGTGCCAGCAGCTTAGGGACAGGAATCCAAGAGACCCAGTACTTC. This translates into CASSLGTGIQETQYF.

V is TRBV19 and J is TRBJ1-5; D may be TRBD1 (5 bases). Deletions cut 5 bases from V and 7 bases from J, with 18 bases between. The CDR3 runs to 15 residues. Germline V gives CDR1 LNHDA, CDR2 SQIVND (reference sequence). The CDR3: CASSWLQGKIQPQHF. The CDR3 DNA follows: TGTGCCAGTAGTTGGCTTCAGGGAAAAATCCAGCCCCAGCATTTT.

This chain joins TRBV29-1 and TRBJ1-2, with 7 bases that match TRBD1. The ends lost 5 bases at V and 4 bases at J; junction bases unmatched: 13. The CDR3 totals 15 residues. CDR1 is SQVTM, CDR2 ANQGSEA, per germline. CDR3 loop: CSVRGTGTDLYGYTF. The DNA of the CDR3 is TGCAGCGTTAGGGGCACCGGGACAGATCTCTATGGCTACACCTTC.

This clone appeared a single time. The genes are TRBV6-1 and TRBJ2-2, with 8 positions matching TRBD2. J was trimmed by 7 bases and V by 2 bases; bases with no gene match: 6. The CDR3 length is 15 residues. Germline-derived CDR1 and CDR2 are MNHNS and SASEGT. As DNA, the CDR3 is TGTGCCAGCAGTGAAACGGGAGGGCCGAACGGGGAGCTGTTTTTT. This codes for CASSETGGPNGELFF.

This clone was recorded once. This chain connects TRBV25-1 to TRBJ1-2; 8 bases match TRBD1. CDR1 is MGHDK and CDR2 is SYGVNS in the germline V gene. The V and J ends lost 3 bases and 7 bases, in that order; junction bases with no gene match: 13. The length of the CDR3 is 16 residues. CDR3 coding DNA: TGTGCCAGCAGTGATCCAGGGGGCGCAGGTCTACGTGGCTACACCTTC. Residues: CASSDPGGAGLRGYTF.

Only one count was recorded for this clone. This chain links TRBV4-2 with TRBJ2-2, with D perhaps TRBD2 (5 bases). The germline V and J ends were trimmed by 4 bases and 1 base, with 13 bases remaining between them. The CDR3 consists of 16 residues. The V gene's germline CDR1 is LGHNA and CDR2 YNFKEQ. The CDR3 bases are TGTGCCAGCAGCCCCTTCAGCGGCCTGAACACCGGGGAGCTGTTTTTT. Translated, it gives CASSPFSGLNTGELFF.

The V call is TRBV7-8, the J call TRBJ1-3; TRBD1 matches 9 bases. CDR3 length: 17 residues. The V segment lost 5 bases and the J segment 0 bases; nucleotides outside the gene matches: 8. Germline assignment: CDR1 SGHVS and CDR2 FQNEAQ. As DNA, the CDR3 is TGTGCCAGCAGCCCTGGAGGGACAGGGCTCTCTGGAAACACCATATATTTT. Protein: CASSPGGTGLSGNTIYF.

This clone has only one observation. V usage is TRBV5-1 and J usage is TRBJ2-3; D might be TRBD2 (6 bases). The CDR3 loop spans 15 amino acids. V was shortened by 0 bases and J by 8 bases, with 16 bases between the two germline ends. In germline, CDR1 is SGHRS, CDR2 YFSETQ. CDR3 region: CASSLETDRGGTQYF. Written as DNA, the CDR3 is TGCGCCAGCAGCTTGGAGACAGACCGGGGAGGTACGCAGTATTTT.

The chain uses TRBV28 and TRBJ2-2; 12 bases are a match to TRBD1. J was trimmed by 3 bases and V by 5 bases; bases with no gene match: 4. The CDR3 contains 16 residues. Germline V CDR1 and CDR2: MDHEN, SYDVKM. The CDR3 loop reads CASSPWDRGHTGELFF. The DNA of the CDR3 is TGTGCCAGCAGTCCCTGGGACAGGGGGCACACCGGGGAGCTGTTTTTT.

V usage is TRBV5-4 and J usage is TRBJ2-3, with 9 bases that match TRBD2. The CDR3 loop spans 17 amino acids. Germline V gives CDR1 SGHNT, CDR2 YYREEE (reference sequence). Unmatched junction bases numbered 12, after V lost 5 bases and J lost 2 bases. Here the CDR3 reads CASSDPAGGTVTDTQYF. The CDR3 coding sequence is TGTGCCAGCAGTGATCCGGCGGGAGGGACTGTCACAGATACGCAGTATTTT.

The chain employs TRBV28 and TRBJ1-5, with D uncertain. Germline V gene sequence: CDR1 MDHEN, CDR2 SYDVKM. V was clipped by 2 bases and J by 16 bases, with 15 bases between them. There are 12 residues in the CDR3. CDR3 sequence reads: CASSLVSQLHHF. The CDR3 coding sequence is TGTGCCAGCAGTTTAGTTTCGCAACTCCACCATTTT.

The rearrangement links TRBV7-3 to TRBJ2-2; 9 nucleotides agree with TRBD2. Trimming took 5 bases from V and 6 from J; bases not matched to a gene: 7. The length of the CDR3 is 15 residues. CDR1 and CDR2 from the germline V gene are SGHTA and FQGTGA. CDR3 in DNA: TGTGCCAGCAGCAAGGACGGACTAGCGTCCGGGGAGCTGTTTTTT. Protein sequence: CASSKDGLASGELFF.

V gene TRBV6-1 combines with J gene TRBJ1-2, with D possibly TRBD1 on 5 matching bases. V was cut by 2 bases and J by 5 bases, with 24 bases left in between. The CDR3 loop spans 18 amino acids. The V gene's germline CDR1 is MNHNS and CDR2 SASEGT. CDR3 bases: TGTGCCAGCAGTGAAATCTACACCGGGGGAAAAGACGATTATGGCTACACCTTC. Translation gives CASSEIYTGGKDDYGYTF.

V gene TRBV6-6 combines with J gene TRBJ1-1, with a tentative D call TRBD1 (6 bases). V was cut by 7 bases and J by 5 bases, with 14 bases left in between. Germline V gives CDR1 MNHNY, CDR2 SVGAGI (reference sequence). The CDR3 is made up of 13 amino acids. The CDR3 sequence is CASMSTGRTEAFF. CDR3 in DNA: TGTGCCAGCATGAGTACAGGGAGAACTGAAGCTTTCTTT.

This chain joins TRBV10-1 and TRBJ2-3, with 7 nucleotides matching TRBD2. This CDR3 has 12 residues. The J segment lost 6 bases and the V segment lost 3 bases, leaving 0 bases of the junction unmatched. The germline CDR1 and CDR2 sequences are WNHNN and SYGVQD (reference sequence). Here the CDR3 DNA reads TGCGCCAGCAGTGACGGGGGGGATACGCAGTATTTT. Translated, it gives CASSDGGDTQYF.

The chain has TRBV30 and TRBJ2-5, with 11 positions matching TRBD1. Germline V CDR1 and CDR2: GTSNPN, SVGIG (reference sequence). This CDR3 is built from 15 residues. V was pared by 5 bases and J by 3 bases, with 8 bases of the junction left unmatched. The CDR3, as DNA: TGTGCCTGGGAAGGACAGGGGGCCCGTAAAGAGACCCAGTACTTC. Its translation: CAWEGQGARKETQYF.

This clone is a singleton in its sample. The gene calls are TRBV13 and TRBJ2-1; 9 bases map to TRBD2. The CDR3 runs 13 residues. CDR1 is PRHDT and CDR2 is FYEKMQ in the germline V gene (reference sequence). Germline trimming cut 5 bases from V and 8 bases from J; bases unmatched to any gene: 4. The CDR3 coding sequence is TGTGCCAGCAGCCCTCTAGCGGGGCATGAGCAGTTCTTC. Its protein is CASSPLAGHEQFF.

The chain combines TRBV5-1 with TRBJ2-1; 11 bases are a match to TRBD2. The V and J ends lost 4 bases and 7 bases, in that order; junction bases with no gene match: 4. The CDR3 runs to 14 residues. CDR1 is SGHRS, CDR2 YFSETQ, per germline. Written as DNA, the CDR3 is TGCGCCAGCAGCGGGACTAGCGGAGCTAATGAGCAGTTCTTC. Translation gives CASSGTSGANEQFF.

The chain couples TRBV25-1 to TRBJ2-4; tentative D call: TRBD2 (6 bases). This CDR3 comprises 12 residues. V was trimmed by 8 bases and J by 8 bases, leaving 13 bases between them. CDR1 is MGHDK, CDR2 SYGVNS, per germline. The CDR3 spells CASSFREDIQYF. The CDR3 region has the DNA TGTGCCAGCTCCTTCAGGGAGGACATTCAGTACTTC.

The chain couples TRBV6-5 to TRBJ1-1; maybe TRBD1 (5 bases). Trimming took 2 bases from V and 4 from J, leaving 11 bases between them. CDR1 is MNHEY, CDR2 SVGAGI, per germline. The CDR3 runs to 14 residues. CDR3 sequence (DNA): TGTGCCAGCAGTTACAGTCCAGGGATCACTGAAGCTTTCTTT. This translates into CASSYSPGITEAFF.

This chain joins TRBV6-1 and TRBJ1-5, with D maybe TRBD1 (5 bases). Trimming shortened V by 0 bases and J by 6 bases, and 15 bases separated the two germline ends. The CDR3 runs 16 residues. Germline lookup yields CDR1 MNHNS and CDR2 SASEGT. CDR3 in DNA: TGTGCCAGCAGTGAAGCACCACCGGGGGTCGGTCAGCCCCAGCATTTT. This gives the protein CASSEAPPGVGQPQHF.

This clone has a single count. The V and J genes are TRBV11-2 and TRBJ2-2, with no clear D. The CDR3 has 16 amino acids. Trimming took 0 bases from V and 3 from J, leaving 11 bases between them. Germline V gene sequence: CDR1 SGHAT, CDR2 FQNNGV. In nucleotides, the CDR3 is TGTGCCAGCAGCTTAGATCGTCTATCCCACACCGGGGAGCTGTTTTTT. Translation: CASSLDRLSHTGELFF.

The rearrangement joins TRBV5-1 to TRBJ1-2; D gene unclear. Trimming removed 0 bases from V and 13 bases from J, with 16 bases in between. This CDR3 is built from 13 residues. Germline V gene data show CDR1 as SGHRS and CDR2 as YFSETQ. The DNA of the CDR3 is TGCGCCAGCAGCTTGGAGAGAGGCCTCGATACCACCTTC. This encodes CASSLERGLDTTF. Full variable domain (remainder filled in from reference TRBV5-1 and TRBJ1-2): KAGVTQTPRYLIKTRGQQVTLSCSPISGHRSVSWYQQTPGQGLQFLFEYFSETQRNKGNFPGRFSGRQFSNSRSEMNVSTLELGDSALYLCASSLERGLDTTFGSGTRLTVV.

The table lists this clone with a count of one. The rearrangement joins TRBV5-1 to TRBJ1-2, with 8 bases identical to TRBD1. CDR1 is SGHRS, CDR2 YFSETQ, per germline. This CDR3 is 15 amino acids long. The V segment lost 3 bases and the J segment 7 bases; nucleotides outside the gene matches: 11. The DNA for the CDR3 is TGCGCCAGCAGCTCGAGTCCAGGGGGCGAAGGTGGCTACACCTTC. Residues: CASSSSPGGEGGYTF.

The rearrangement joins TRBV19 to TRBJ1-2; 11 nucleotides line up with TRBD1. The CDR3 totals 16 residues. The V and J ends lost 4 bases and 0 bases, in that order; junction bases with no gene match: 4. Looked up from germline, CDR1 is LNHDA and CDR2 is SQIVND (reference sequence). CDR3 DNA sequence: TGTGCCAGTAGTACCCCGGGACAGGGGGCTAACTATGGCTACACCTTC. Translated: CASSTPGQGANYGYTF.

The chain is built from TRBV10-2 and TRBJ1-4, with TRBD1 as a possible D gene (5 bases). The germline V gene has CDR1 WSHSY and CDR2 SAAADI. V lost 6 bases and J 0 bases, leaving 14 bases between the germline ends. The CDR3 length is 16 residues. The CDR3 sequence: CASRDTLRSTNEKLFF. DNA for the CDR3: TGCGCCAGCAGGGACACCTTACGCTCAACTAATGAAAAACTGTTTTTT.

The V and J genes are TRBV27 and TRBJ1-2; possibly TRBD1 for D (5 bases). Germline V gene sequence: CDR1 MNHEY, CDR2 SMNVEV (reference sequence). The ends were cut back, 6 bases at V and 8 bases at J, with 16 bases in the middle. CDR3 size: 13 residues. Here the CDR3 DNA reads TGTGCCAGCAGAGAACAAGGGACTGCGGGCTACACCTTC. Protein: CASREQGTAGYTF.

There are a few counts of this clone. J is TRBJ1-5 and V is TRBV15; 8 nucleotides align to TRBD1. The J segment lost 2 bases and the V segment lost 3 bases, leaving 15 bases of the junction unmatched. The CDR3 has 19 amino acids. Germline lookup yields CDR1 LNHNV and CDR2 YYDKDF (reference sequence). The CDR3: CATSRDRDRSSYRNQPQHF. The CDR3 DNA is TGTGCCACCAGCAGGGACCGGGACAGGAGCTCCTATCGCAATCAGCCCCAGCATTTT.

This chain connects TRBV11-2 to TRBJ2-1; 9 nucleotides match TRBD1. Germline CDR1 and CDR2: SGHAT and FQNNGV. The CDR3 loop spans 15 amino acids. Losses at the gene ends were 6 bases for V and 4 bases for J; bases not matched to a gene: 7. The CDR3 protein is CASSLDRGFYNEQFF. Written as DNA, the CDR3 is TGTGCCAGCAGTCTAGACAGGGGGTTTTACAATGAGCAGTTCTTC.

This CDR3 is CASSLGGGFSYNEQFF. The CDR3 nucleotides are TGCGCCAGCAGCTTGGGAGGGGGCTTCTCCTACAATGAGCAGTTCTTC. The rearrangement links TRBV5-1 to TRBJ2-1; 7 bases line up with TRBD1. The CDR3 is made up of 16 amino acids. V lost 0 bases, J lost 0 bases, and 3 bases stayed unmatched. Germline V gene data show CDR1 as SGHRS and CDR2 as YFSETQ.

The chain links TRBV10-3 to TRBJ2-3, with 9 positions matching TRBD2. Germline V gene sequence: CDR1 ENHRY, CDR2 SYGVKD. This CDR3 has 16 residues. Losses at the gene ends were 4 bases for V and 3 bases for J; bases not matched to a gene: 8. CDR3 sequence reads: CAISGIAGVWTDTQYF. CDR3 sequence (DNA): TGTGCCATCAGTGGGATAGCGGGAGTGTGGACAGATACGCAGTATTTT.

The chain links TRBV11-3 to TRBJ2-2; 10 nucleotides align to TRBD2. The germline CDR1 and CDR2 sequences are SGHNT and YENEEA. The CDR3 totals 17 residues. V lost 4 bases to trimming and J lost 5 bases; unmatched junction nucleotides: 10. CDR3 nucleotides: TGTGCCAGCAGCTCCGGGACTAGCGATCCCAGGACCGGGGAGCTGTTTTTT. Protein sequence: CASSSGTSDPRTGELFF.